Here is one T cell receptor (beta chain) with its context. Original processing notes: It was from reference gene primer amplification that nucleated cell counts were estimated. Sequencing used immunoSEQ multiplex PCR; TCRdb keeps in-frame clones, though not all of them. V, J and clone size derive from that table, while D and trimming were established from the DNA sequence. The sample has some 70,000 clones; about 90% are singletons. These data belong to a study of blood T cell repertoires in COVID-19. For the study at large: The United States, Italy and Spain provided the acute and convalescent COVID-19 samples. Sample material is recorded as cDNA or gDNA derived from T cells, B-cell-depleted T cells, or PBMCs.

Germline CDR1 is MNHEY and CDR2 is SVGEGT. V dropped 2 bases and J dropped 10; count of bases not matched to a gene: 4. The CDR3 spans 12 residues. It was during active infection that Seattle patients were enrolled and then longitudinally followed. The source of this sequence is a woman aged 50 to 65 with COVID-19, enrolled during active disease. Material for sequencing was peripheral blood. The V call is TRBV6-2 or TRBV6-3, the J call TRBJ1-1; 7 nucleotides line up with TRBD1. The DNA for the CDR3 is TGTGCCAGCAGTTACCCACAGGGGTCAGCTTTCTTT. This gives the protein CASSYPQGSAFF.